Below are 4 T cell receptor beta chains sequenced from a single sample in a study of blood T cell repertoires in COVID-19. The protocol was immunoSEQ multiplex PCR, while the TCRdb copy is restricted to in-frame clones and leaves out a portion. The data show approximately 300,000 clones, more than 80% seen once. The sample comprised peripheral blood. The receptors derive from a woman aged 30 to 39 with COVID-19, enrolled during active disease.

The chain combines TRBV4-3 with TRBJ2-1; perhaps TRBD2 as D (6 bases). V was pared by 4 bases and J by 7 bases, with 11 bases between. The CDR3 runs 13 residues. The V gene's germline CDR1 is LGHNA and CDR2 YSLEER. CDR3 region: CASSPRRANEQFF. The CDR3 bases are TGCGCCAGCAGCCCAAGGAGGGCGAATGAGCAGTTCTTC.

This chain connects TRBV9 to TRBJ2-1; weak D call: TRBD2 (5 bases). V lost 0 bases and J 9 bases, leaving 10 bases between the germline ends. The CDR3 extends over 13 amino acids. Germline V CDR1 and CDR2: SGDLS, YYNGEE. CDR3 in amino acids: CASSVANGGEQFF. Here the CDR3 DNA reads TGTGCCAGCAGCGTAGCTAACGGAGGTGAGCAGTTCTTC.

The rearrangement joins TRBV4-1 to TRBJ2-7, with D possibly matching TRBD1 (5 bases). The V gene's germline CDR1 is MGHRA and CDR2 YSYEKL. The CDR3 loop spans 15 amino acids. Trimming removed 3 bases from V and 0 bases from J, with 12 bases in between. The CDR3 spells CASSQGPTTSYEQYF. CDR3 bases: TGCGCCAGCAGCCAGGGGCCAACGACCTCCTACGAGCAGTACTTC.

The V call is TRBV6-5, the J call TRBJ1-4; possibly TRBD1 for D (5 bases). V lost 6 bases and J 8 bases, leaving 13 bases between the germline ends. Germline CDR1 MNHEY, CDR2 SVGAGI. The CDR3 covers 13 residues. The CDR3 DNA sequence: TGTGCCAGCAGGGGGCAGGGTGGAGAAAAACTGTTTTTT. Translating gives CASRGQGGEKLFF.